This TCR beta chain was sequenced in a study of blood T cells in healthy people across ages. Study conclusions and caveats: Leaving the PBMCs unsorted stopped any conclusive comparison of naive versus antigen-experienced cells.

Germline loops: CDR1 KGHSH, CDR2 LQKENI. This CDR3 region has 14 residues. Trimming took 3 bases from V and 10 from J, leaving 16 bases between them. A second PCR, run for about 7 to 11 cycles, used a sample-barcoded 5' primer plus a J-beta primer mix. TCRdb recomputed calls from the 5' RACE reads with MiXCR, one row per CDR3 protein. This repertoire shows some 1,000,000 distinct CDR3 sequences, approximately 26% found once; its top ten account for approximately 0.79%. A remark on this clonotype: The antigen remains undetermined.

A further study also used this sample, focusing on T cells of mothers and their children. That study reports: Related mother-child pairs shared marginally more repertoire than unrelated pairs, though not significantly.

The sequence came from a girl aged 2 to 10 in good health. The rearrangement uses TRBV18 and TRBJ2-1, with a tentative D call TRBD2 (5 bases). Sequencing was performed on blood. As DNA, the CDR3 is TGTGCCAGCTCACCCCTCCCGACCTCGGGGGAGCAGTTCTTC. Translated: CASSPLPTSGEQFF.